These 25 T cell receptor beta chains were all obtained from the same sample, sequenced in a study of shared clonotypes between healthy human individuals. The protocol was immunoSEQ multiplex PCR, while the TCRdb copy is restricted to in-frame clones and leaves out a portion. Of roughly 2 million clones listed, 95% are singletons. Input material: naive CD4+ T cells sorted from blood. Subset defined: CD45RA+ positively selected. Receptors were obtained from a man in his late teens or twenties in good health.

The V and J genes are TRBV11-2 and TRBJ2-1; weak D call: TRBD2 (5 bases). The ends were cut back, 0 bases at V and 5 bases at J, with 17 bases in the middle. CDR1 is SGHAT, CDR2 FQNNGV, per germline. The CDR3 length is 17 residues. The CDR3 loop is CASSLDLWLALDNEQFF. Here the CDR3 DNA reads TGTGCCAGCAGCTTAGATCTATGGCTAGCCCTTGACAATGAGCAGTTCTTC.

This clone appeared once. This chain uses TRBV11-1 with TRBJ1-5; D gene uncertain. Germline CDR1 and CDR2: SGHAT and FQDESV (reference sequence). Between the trimmed V and J ends, which lost 0 bases and 5 bases, there was a span of 5 bases. This CDR3 region has 13 residues. Here the CDR3 DNA reads TGTGCCAGCAGCTTAGCAACCGATCAGCCCCAGCATTTT. It is translated as CASSLATDQPQHF. The full variable domain, rest sourced from reference TRBV11-1 and TRBJ1-5, is EAEVAQSPRYKITEKSQAVAFWCDPISGHATLYWYRQILGQGPELLVQFQDESVVDDSQLPKDRFSAERLKGVDSTLKIQPAELGDSAMYLCASSLATDQPQHFGDGTRLSIL.

V usage is TRBV4-1 and J usage is TRBJ1-6; 9 bases fit TRBD1. J gave up 10 bases and V 4 bases, and 11 bases lay outside the gene matches. The CDR3 runs 16 residues. CDR1 MGHRA and CDR2 YSYEKL come from the germline V gene. The CDR3: CASSRPMGQGGSPLHF. The CDR3 bases are TGCGCCAGCAGCCGCCCTATGGGACAGGGAGGCTCACCCCTCCACTTT.

The chain combines TRBV28 with TRBJ2-7; D is unresolved. V was clipped by 5 bases and J by 2 bases, with 10 bases between them. Looked up from germline, CDR1 is MDHEN and CDR2 is SYDVKM. The CDR3 sequence is 13 residues long. In DNA, the CDR3 is TGTGCCAGCAGTACCGCCCTCCCCTACGAGCAGTACTTC. This translates into CASSTALPYEQYF.

The chain couples TRBV15 to TRBJ1-2; D unclear. V was pared by 0 bases and J by 6 bases, with 14 bases between. The CDR3 is 15 residues long. Germline V gene data show CDR1 as LNHNV and CDR2 as YYDKDF (reference sequence). The CDR3 sequence: CATSRDGRLGNGYTF. The CDR3 DNA follows: TGTGCCACCAGCAGAGATGGGAGGCTGGGTAATGGCTACACCTTC.

The chain uses TRBV7-9 and TRBJ1-1; D is possibly TRBD1 (6 bases). The CDR3 loop spans 15 amino acids. Germline assignment: CDR1 SEHNR and CDR2 FQNEAQ (reference sequence). The V end was cut by 0 bases, the J end by 1 base, with 9 bases between. CDR3 sequence (DNA): TGTGCCAGCAGCTTAGCGGGGGCGCAGAACACTGAAGCTTTCTTT. It encodes CASSLAGAQNTEAFF.

The chain links TRBV6-1 to TRBJ1-3; tentatively, D is TRBD1 (6 bases). Germline assignment: CDR1 MNHNS and CDR2 SASEGT. The CDR3 is 17 amino acids. V dropped 3 bases and J dropped 0 bases, with 15 bases sitting between them. The CDR3, as DNA: TGTGCCAGCAGTGAGGGAAGAGGGGGAAGCTCTGGAAACACCATATATTTT. Translating it yields CASSEGRGGSSGNTIYF.

This chain uses TRBV12-2 with TRBJ2-7; the table's D call, TRBD1, was not checked against the DNA. TRBV12-2 is termed a pseudogene. The CDR3 consists of 16 residues. The CDR3, as DNA: TGTGCAAGTCGCTTACCGGGACAGGGGAGCTCCTACGAGCAGTACTTC. The encoded protein is CASRLPGQGSSYEQYF.

The chain recombines TRBV6-5 with TRBJ2-7; TRBD2 matches 7 bases. CDR3 length: 15 amino acids. The germline CDR1 and CDR2 sequences are MNHEY and SVGAGI. The V segment lost 0 bases and the J segment 3 bases; nucleotides outside the gene matches: 5. The CDR3, as DNA: TGTGCCAGCAGTTACTCTGGTTCTAGCGGCTACGAGCAGTACTTC. Translated, it gives CASSYSGSSGYEQYF.

This clone was picked up a small number of times. The rearrangement links TRBV19 to TRBJ1-4; D may be TRBD1 (6 bases). Germline V gene sequence: CDR1 LNHDA, CDR2 SQIVND (reference sequence). V gave up 6 bases and J gave up 3 bases, with 11 bases separating them. This CDR3 has 14 residues. The CDR3 protein is CASRLQGSNEKLFF. CDR3 nucleotides: TGTGCCAGTAGACTACAGGGTTCTAATGAAAAACTGTTTTTT.

The rearrangement links TRBV12-5 to TRBJ2-4, with 7 bases matching TRBD1. CDR3 length: 15 residues. The germline gives CDR1 LGHNT, CDR2 FRNRAP. V lost 1 base, J lost 3 bases, and 3 bases stayed unmatched. As DNA, the CDR3 is TGTGCTAGTGGTTTGGGACAGGGCGGCAAAAACATTCAGTACTTC. It encodes CASGLGQGGKNIQYF.

The chain joins TRBV7-9 to TRBJ2-1; TRBD1 agrees at 8 bases. This CDR3 region has 16 residues. Germline V gene sequence: CDR1 SEHNR, CDR2 FQNEAQ (reference sequence). V dropped 5 bases and J dropped 11; count of bases not matched to a gene: 17. The CDR3 nucleotides are TGTGCCAGCAGCAGAGACTCCGGGACAGGTGGGATAAAGCAGTTCTTC. Its translation: CASSRDSGTGGIKQFF. Using reference TRBV7-9 and TRBJ2-1 for the parts outside the CDR3, the full variable domain is DTGVSQNPRHKITKRGQNVTFRCDPISEHNRLYWYRQTLGQGPEFLTYFQNEAQLEKSRLLSDRFSAERPKGSFSTLEIQRTEQGDSAMYLCASSRDSGTGGIKQFFGPGTRLTVL.

The chain links TRBV28 to TRBJ2-4, with 7 bases matching TRBD2. The CDR3 has 14 residues. Germline CDR1 and CDR2: MDHEN and SYDVKM. V was clipped by 9 bases and J by 0 bases; unmatched bases: 5. The CDR3 region has the DNA TGTGCCAGTGGACTAGGCCTAGCCAAAAACATTCAGTACTTC. Its protein product is CASGLGLAKNIQYF.

This clone was seen once. This sequence joins TRBV7-9 and TRBJ2-2; tentatively, D is TRBD2 (6 bases). CDR3 length equals 16 residues. Germline CDR1 reads SEHNR; CDR2 reads FQNEAQ (reference sequence). The germline V and J ends were trimmed by 5 bases and 6 bases, with 19 bases remaining between them. CDR3 coding DNA: TGTGCCAGCAGCCCCAACAGTCAGGGAGGTTCCGGGGAGCTGTTTTTT. The encoded protein is CASSPNSQGGSGELFF.

This chain links TRBV28 with TRBJ1-5; D is possibly TRBD1 (6 bases). Germline CDR1 and CDR2: MDHEN and SYDVKM. The CDR3 length is 14 residues. The V end lost 2 bases, the J end lost 4 bases, and 9 bases lay between the germline ends. As DNA, the CDR3 is TGTGCCAGCAGTTTAGGGACAAAAAATCAGCCCCAGCATTTT. It encodes CASSLGTKNQPQHF.

The chain recombines TRBV19 with TRBJ1-1, with D perhaps TRBD1 (5 bases). The length of the CDR3 is 14 residues. The ends were cut back, 0 bases at V and 6 bases at J, with 11 bases in the middle. Germline CDR1 reads LNHDA; CDR2 reads SQIVND (reference sequence). The CDR3 coding sequence is TGTGCCAGTAGTATAGATGACAGAGTCGCTGAAGCTTTCTTT. Translating gives CASSIDDRVAEAFF.

Concerning this clone: This sample includes further DNA sequences coding for the same CDR3. V usage is TRBV18 and J usage is TRBJ1-1; TRBD1 might be the D (6 bases). Deletions cut 3 bases from V and 1 base from J, with 9 bases between. Germline V gene sequence: CDR1 KGHSH, CDR2 LQKENI. The CDR3 has 14 residues. CDR3 loop: CASSPRQENTEAFF. As DNA, the CDR3 is TGTGCCAGCTCACCTCGACAGGAGAACACTGAAGCTTTCTTT.

This chain uses TRBV15 with TRBJ1-5; 9 nucleotides line up with TRBD1. The CDR3 sequence is 18 residues long. The trim removed 0 bases at V and 1 base at J, leaving 7 bases unmatched. The germline CDR1 and CDR2 sequences are LNHNV and YYDKDF (reference sequence). CDR3 region: CATSRDRGGQGSNQPQHF. CDR3 coding DNA: TGTGCCACCAGCAGAGATCGGGGGGGACAGGGAAGCAATCAGCCCCAGCATTTT.

For this clone: The same CDR3 is also encoded by other DNA sequences in this sample. The genes are TRBV10-3 and TRBJ2-3; D is ambiguous. The CDR3 is 14 amino acids. V dropped 3 bases and J dropped 0 bases, with 7 bases sitting between them. The V gene's germline CDR1 is ENHRY and CDR2 SYGVKD. DNA of the CDR3: TGTGCCATCAGTGAAGCTTCTAGCACAGATACGCAGTATTTT. Amino acids: CAISEASSTDTQYF.

J is TRBJ2-1 and V is TRBV7-9; D gene unclear. CDR3 length equals 15 residues. In germline, CDR1 is SEHNR, CDR2 FQNEAQ (reference sequence). V was pared by 2 bases and J by 0 bases, with 8 bases between. The chain's CDR3 is CASSLSGVSYNEQFF. The DNA for the CDR3 is TGTGCCAGCAGCTTATCAGGAGTCTCCTACAATGAGCAGTTCTTC.

CDR3 coding DNA: TGTGCCAGCAGCCAAGACCGGGACTCGAATGAAAAACTGTTTTTT. It is translated as CASSQDRDSNEKLFF. The chain has TRBV4-2 and TRBJ1-4; TRBD1 might be the D (5 bases). CDR3 length: 15 residues. Germline V CDR1 and CDR2: LGHNA, YNFKEQ. V dropped 0 bases and J dropped 5 bases, with 10 bases sitting between them.

The chain employs TRBV19 and TRBJ2-5, with 7 bases lining up with TRBD2. Germline lookup yields CDR1 LNHDA and CDR2 SQIVND (reference sequence). The length of the CDR3 is 13 residues. Trimming at V came to 6 bases and at J to 3 bases, leaving 4 bases not matched to a gene. Written as DNA, the CDR3 is TGTGCCAGTAGGGCAGCGGGGAAAGAGACCCAGTACTTC. This encodes CASRAAGKETQYF.

This clone was recorded once. The chain uses TRBV4-1 and TRBJ2-7; 9 bases are shared with TRBD1. This CDR3 has 15 residues. With V trimmed by 2 bases and J by 3 bases, 5 bases remained unmatched. In germline, CDR1 is MGHRA, CDR2 YSYEKL. CDR3 sequence reads: CASSQRDRGNYEQYF. The CDR3 DNA reads as TGCGCCAGCAGCCAACGAGACAGGGGGAACTACGAGCAGTACTTC.

This clone was recorded once. The V gene is TRBV4-3, the J gene TRBJ2-3; TRBD1 or TRBD2 may be the D gene (5 bases each). CDR1 LGHNA and CDR2 YSLEER come from the germline V gene. This CDR3 is 14 amino acids long. The ends were cut back, 0 bases at V and 8 bases at J, with 12 bases in the middle. DNA for the CDR3: TGCGCCAGCAGCCAAGATCTTCGTGGGGGTACGCAGTATTTT. Amino acid sequence: CASSQDLRGGTQYF.

The CDR3 sequence: CASSEPGDGQPQHF. Written as DNA, the CDR3 is TGTGCCAGCAGTGAACCGGGGGACGGTCAGCCCCAGCATTTT. The chain recombines TRBV25-1 with TRBJ1-5; D perhaps matches TRBD1 (5 bases). CDR1 is MGHDK, CDR2 SYGVNS, per germline. The CDR3 consists of 14 residues. Between the trimmed V and J ends, which lost 2 bases and 6 bases, there was a span of 11 bases.